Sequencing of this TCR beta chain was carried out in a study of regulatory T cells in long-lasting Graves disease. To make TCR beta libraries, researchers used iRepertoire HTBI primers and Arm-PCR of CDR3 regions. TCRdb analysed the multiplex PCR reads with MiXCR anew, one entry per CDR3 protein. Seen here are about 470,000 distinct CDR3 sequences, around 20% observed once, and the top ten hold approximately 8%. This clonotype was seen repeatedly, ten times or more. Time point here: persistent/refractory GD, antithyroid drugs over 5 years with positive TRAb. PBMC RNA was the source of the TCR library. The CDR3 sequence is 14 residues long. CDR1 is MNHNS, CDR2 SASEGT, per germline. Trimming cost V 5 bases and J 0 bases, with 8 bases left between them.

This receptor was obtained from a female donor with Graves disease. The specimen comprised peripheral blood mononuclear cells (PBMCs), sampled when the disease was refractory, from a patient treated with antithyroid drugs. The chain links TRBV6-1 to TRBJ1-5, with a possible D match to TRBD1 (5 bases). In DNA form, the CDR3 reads TGTGCCAGCAGTACGGACATTAGCAATCAGCCCCAGCATTTT. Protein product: CASSTDISNQPQHF.